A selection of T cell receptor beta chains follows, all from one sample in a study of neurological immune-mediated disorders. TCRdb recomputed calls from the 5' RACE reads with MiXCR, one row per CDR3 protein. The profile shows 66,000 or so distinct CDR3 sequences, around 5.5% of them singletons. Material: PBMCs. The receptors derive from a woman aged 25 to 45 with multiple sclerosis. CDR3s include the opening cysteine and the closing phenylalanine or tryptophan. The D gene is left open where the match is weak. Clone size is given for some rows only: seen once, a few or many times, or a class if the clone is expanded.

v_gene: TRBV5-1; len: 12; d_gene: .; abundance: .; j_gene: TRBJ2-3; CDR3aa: CASSVRGDTQYF; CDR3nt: TGCGCCAGCAGCGTGCGCGGGGATACGCAGTATTTT
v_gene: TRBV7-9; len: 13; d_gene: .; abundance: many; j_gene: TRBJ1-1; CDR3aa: CASSLDMNTEAFF; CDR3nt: TGTGCCAGCAGCTTAGACATGAACACTGAAGCTTTCTTT
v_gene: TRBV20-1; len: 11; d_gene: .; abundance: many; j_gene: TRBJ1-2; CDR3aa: CSASFQGRYTF; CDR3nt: TGCAGTGCTTCGTTCCAGGGTCGCTACACCTTC
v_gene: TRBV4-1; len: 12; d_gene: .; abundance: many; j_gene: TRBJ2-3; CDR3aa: CASSQVTDTQYF; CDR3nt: TGTGCCAGCAGCCAAGTGACAGATACGCAGTATTTT
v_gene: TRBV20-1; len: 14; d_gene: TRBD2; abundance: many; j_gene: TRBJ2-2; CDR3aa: CSAKSGGAAGELFF; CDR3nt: TGCAGTGCTAAGTCCGGGGGGGCCGCCGGGGAGCTGTTTTTT
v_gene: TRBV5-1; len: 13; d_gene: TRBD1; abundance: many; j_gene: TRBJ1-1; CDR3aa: CASLSDRATEAFF; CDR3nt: TGCGCCAGCCTTTCTGACAGGGCCACTGAAGCTTTCTTT
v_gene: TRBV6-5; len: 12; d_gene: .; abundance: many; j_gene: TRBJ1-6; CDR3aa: CASSYQFGALHF; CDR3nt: TGTGCCAGCAGTTACCAGTTCGGGGCCCTCCACTTT
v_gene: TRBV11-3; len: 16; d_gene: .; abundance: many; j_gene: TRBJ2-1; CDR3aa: CASSLGGGDPYNEQFF; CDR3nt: TGTGCCAGCAGCTTAGGCGGCGGGGACCCATACAATGAGCAGTTCTTC
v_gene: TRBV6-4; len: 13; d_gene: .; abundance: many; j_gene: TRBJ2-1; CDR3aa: CASSDSENNEQFF; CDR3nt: TGTGCCAGCAGTGACTCGGAAAACAATGAGCAGTTCTTC
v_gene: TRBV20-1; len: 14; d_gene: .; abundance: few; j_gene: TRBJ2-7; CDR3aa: CSVPPGKLSYEQYF; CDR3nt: TGCAGTGTCCCTCCGGGAAAGCTCTCCTACGAGCAGTACTTC
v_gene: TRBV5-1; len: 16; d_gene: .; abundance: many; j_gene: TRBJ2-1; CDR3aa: CASSLRPGLGVNEQFF; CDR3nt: TGCGCCAGCAGCTTGAGGCCGGGGTTGGGGGTGAATGAGCAGTTCTTC
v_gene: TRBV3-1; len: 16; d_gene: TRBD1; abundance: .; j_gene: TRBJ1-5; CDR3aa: CASSFRDRGCNQPQNF; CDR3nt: TGTGCCAGCAGCTTCCGGGACAGGGGTTGCAATCAGCCCCAGAATTTT
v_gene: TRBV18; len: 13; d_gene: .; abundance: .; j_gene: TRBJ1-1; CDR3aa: CASSPSQNTEAFF; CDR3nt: TGTGCCAGCTCACCAAGTCAAAACACTGAAGCTTTCTTT
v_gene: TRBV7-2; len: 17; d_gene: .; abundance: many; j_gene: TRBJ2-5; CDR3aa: CASSLFPTVWDQETQYF; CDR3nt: TGTGCCAGCTCCTTATTTCCCACTGTCTGGGATCAAGAGACCCAGTACTTC
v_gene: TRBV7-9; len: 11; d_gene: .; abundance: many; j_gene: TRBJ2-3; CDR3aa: CASSSEDTQYF; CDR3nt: TGTGCCAGCAGCTCGGAAGATACGCAGTATTTT
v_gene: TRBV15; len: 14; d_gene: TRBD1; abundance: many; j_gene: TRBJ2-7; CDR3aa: CATSGRTGSIEQYF; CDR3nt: TGTGCCACCAGCGGAAGGACAGGGTCGATTGAGCAGTACTTC
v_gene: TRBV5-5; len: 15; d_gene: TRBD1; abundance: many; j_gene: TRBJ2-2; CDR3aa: CASSYGTGLSGELFF; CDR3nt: TGTGCCAGCAGCTACGGGACAGGGTTGTCCGGGGAGCTGTTTTTT
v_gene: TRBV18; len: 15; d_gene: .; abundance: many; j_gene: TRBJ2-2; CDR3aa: CASSPPRGETGELFF; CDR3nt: TGTGCCAGCTCACCACCGAGAGGGGAGACCGGGGAGCTGTTTTTT
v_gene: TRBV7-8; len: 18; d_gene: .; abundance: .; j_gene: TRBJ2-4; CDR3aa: CASSLRVRRGQLKNIQYF; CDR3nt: TGTGCCAGCAGCTTAAGGGTTCGAAGGGGTCAGCTCAAAAACATTCAGTACTTC
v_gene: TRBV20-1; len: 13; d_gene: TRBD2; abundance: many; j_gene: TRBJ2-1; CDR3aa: CSASPSGGNEQFF; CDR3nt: TGCAGTGCTAGTCCGAGCGGGGGCAATGAGCAGTTCTTC
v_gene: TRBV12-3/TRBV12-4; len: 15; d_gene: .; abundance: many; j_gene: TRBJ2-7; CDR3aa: CASSAGRMVNYEQYF; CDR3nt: TGTGCCAGCAGTGCGGGCAGGATGGTCAACTACGAGCAGTACTTC
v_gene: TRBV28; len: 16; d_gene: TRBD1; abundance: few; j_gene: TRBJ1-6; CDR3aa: CASGGADRGNNSPLHF; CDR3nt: TGTGCCAGCGGGGGAGCGGACAGGGGGAATAATTCACCCCTCCACTTT
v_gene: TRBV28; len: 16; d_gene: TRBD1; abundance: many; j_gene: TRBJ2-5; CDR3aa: CASRNGKTGRQETQYF; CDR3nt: TGTGCCAGCAGAAACGGGAAGACAGGGCGCCAAGAGACCCAGTACTTC
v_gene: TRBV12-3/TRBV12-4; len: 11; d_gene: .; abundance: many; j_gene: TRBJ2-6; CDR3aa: CASGPEIVLTF; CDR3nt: TGTGCCAGCGGGCCGGAGATTGTCCTGACTTTC
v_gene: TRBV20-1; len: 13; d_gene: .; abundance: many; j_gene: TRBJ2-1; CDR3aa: CSARGAPGNEQFF; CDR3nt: TGCAGTGCTAGAGGAGCCCCTGGCAATGAGCAGTTCTTC
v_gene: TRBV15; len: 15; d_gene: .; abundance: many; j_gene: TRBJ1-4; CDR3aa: CATSTRADTNEKLFF; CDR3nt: TGTGCCACCAGCACCCGGGCCGACACTAATGAAAAACTGTTTTTT
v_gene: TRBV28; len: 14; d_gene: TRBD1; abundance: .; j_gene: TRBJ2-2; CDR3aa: CASRWTGNTGELFF; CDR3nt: TGTGCCAGCAGGTGGACAGGGAACACCGGGGAGCTGTTTTTT
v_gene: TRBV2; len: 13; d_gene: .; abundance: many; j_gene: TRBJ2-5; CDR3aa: CASSEPGGRTQYF; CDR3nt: TGTGCCAGCAGTGAACCAGGTGGTAGGACCCAGTACTTC
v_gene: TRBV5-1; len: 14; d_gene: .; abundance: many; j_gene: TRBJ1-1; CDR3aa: CASSLPGIDTEAFF; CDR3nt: TGCGCCAGCAGCTTGCCAGGGATAGACACTGAAGCTTTCTTT
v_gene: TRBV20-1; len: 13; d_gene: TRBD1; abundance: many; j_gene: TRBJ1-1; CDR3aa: CSARGQPNTEAFF; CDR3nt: TGCAGTGCGAGGGGGCAGCCCAACACTGAAGCTTTCTTT
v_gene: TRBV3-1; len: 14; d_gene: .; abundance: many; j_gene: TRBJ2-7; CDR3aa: CASSQGEWGYEQYF; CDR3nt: TGTGCCAGCAGCCAAGGGGAGTGGGGCTACGAGCAGTACTTC
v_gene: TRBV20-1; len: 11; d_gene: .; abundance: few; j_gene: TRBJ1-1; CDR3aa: CSARQNTEAFF; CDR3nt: TGCAGTGCGAGACAGAACACTGAAGCTTTCTTT
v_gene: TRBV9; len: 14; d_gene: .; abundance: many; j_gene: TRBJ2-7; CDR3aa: CASSVESGVGEQYF; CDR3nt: TGTGCCAGCAGCGTAGAATCGGGAGTAGGCGAGCAGTACTTC
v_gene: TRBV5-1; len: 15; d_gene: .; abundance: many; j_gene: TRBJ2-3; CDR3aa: CASSLDVGGRDTQYF; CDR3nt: TGCGCCAGCAGCTTGGACGTGGGGGGTAGAGATACGCAGTATTTT
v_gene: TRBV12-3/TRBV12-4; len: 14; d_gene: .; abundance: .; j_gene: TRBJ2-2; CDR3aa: CASSLRTVGGELFF; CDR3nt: TGTGCCAGCAGTCTCCGGACCGTCGGCGGGGAGCTGTTTTTT
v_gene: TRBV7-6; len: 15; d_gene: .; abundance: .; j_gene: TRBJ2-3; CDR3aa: CASSQKTDAEDTQYF; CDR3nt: TGTGCCAGCAGCCAAAAGACGGATGCCGAAGATACGCAGTATTTT
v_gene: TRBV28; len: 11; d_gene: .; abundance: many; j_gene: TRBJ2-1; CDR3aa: CASSIRGEQFF; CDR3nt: TGTGCCAGCAGTATCCGAGGTGAGCAGTTCTTC
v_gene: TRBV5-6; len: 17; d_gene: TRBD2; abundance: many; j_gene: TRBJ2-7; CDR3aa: CASSSGTSGGSAYEQYF; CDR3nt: TGTGCCAGCAGTTCCGGGACTAGCGGGGGGTCAGCCTACGAGCAGTACTTC
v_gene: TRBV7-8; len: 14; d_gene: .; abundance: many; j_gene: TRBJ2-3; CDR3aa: CASSLARETDTQYF; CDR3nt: TGTGCCAGCAGCTTAGCGAGGGAAACAGATACGCAGTATTTT
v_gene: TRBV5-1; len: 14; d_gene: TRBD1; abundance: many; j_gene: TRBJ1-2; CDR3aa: CASSGTGKEYGYTF; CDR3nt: TGCGCCAGCAGCGGGACAGGAAAGGAATATGGCTACACCTTC
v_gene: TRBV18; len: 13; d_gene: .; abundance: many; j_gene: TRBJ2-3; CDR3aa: CASSIDHIDTQYF; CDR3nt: TGTGCCAGCTCAATCGACCACATAGATACGCAGTATTTT
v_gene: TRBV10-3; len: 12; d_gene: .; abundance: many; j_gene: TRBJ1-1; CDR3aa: CAISEVGTEAFF; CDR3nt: TGTGCCATCAGCGAGGTCGGCACTGAAGCTTTCTTT
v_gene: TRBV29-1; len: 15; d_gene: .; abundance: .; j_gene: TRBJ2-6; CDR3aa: CSVPEWGTGAKVLTF; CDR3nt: TGCAGCGTACCTGAATGGGGGACTGGGGCCAAAGTCCTGACTTTC
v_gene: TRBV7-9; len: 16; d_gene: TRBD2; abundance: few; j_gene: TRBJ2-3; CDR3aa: CASSSVLAGRLHTQYF; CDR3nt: TGTGCCAGCAGCTCCGTACTAGCGGGGAGGCTCCATACGCAGTATTTT
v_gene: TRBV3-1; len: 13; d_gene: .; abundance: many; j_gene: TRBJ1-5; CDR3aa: CASSQSTAQPQHF; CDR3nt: TGTGCCAGCAGCCAATCCACAGCTCAGCCCCAGCATTTT
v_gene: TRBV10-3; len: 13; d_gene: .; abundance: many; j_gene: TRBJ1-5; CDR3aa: CAISESSNQPQNF; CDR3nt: TGTGCCATCAGTGAGAGTAGCAATCAGCCCCAGAATTTT
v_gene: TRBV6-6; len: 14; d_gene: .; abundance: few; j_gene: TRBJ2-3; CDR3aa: CASISGLLTDTQYF; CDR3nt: TGTGCCAGCATCTCGGGGCTTCTTACAGATACGCAGTATTTT
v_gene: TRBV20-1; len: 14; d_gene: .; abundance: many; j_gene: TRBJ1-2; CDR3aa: CSAREAGVDYGYTF; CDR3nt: TGCAGTGCTAGAGAAGCGGGAGTGGACTATGGCTACACCTTC
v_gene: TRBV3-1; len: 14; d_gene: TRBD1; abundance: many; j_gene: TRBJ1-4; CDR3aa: CASSPGTGGEKLFF; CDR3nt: TGTGCCAGCAGCCCGGGGACAGGCGGTGAAAAACTGTTTTTT
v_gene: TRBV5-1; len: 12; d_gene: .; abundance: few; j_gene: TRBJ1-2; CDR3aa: CASSMESYGYTF; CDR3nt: TGCGCCAGCAGCATGGAGAGCTATGGCTACACCTTC
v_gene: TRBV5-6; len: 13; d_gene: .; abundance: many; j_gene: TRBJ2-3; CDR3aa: CASSLGLGDTQYF; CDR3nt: TGTGCCAGCAGCTTGGGGCTTGGAGATACGCAGTATTTT
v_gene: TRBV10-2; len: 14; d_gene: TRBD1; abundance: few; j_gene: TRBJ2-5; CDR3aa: CASGKDRGPETQYF; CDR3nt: TGCGCCAGCGGGAAGGACAGGGGGCCGGAGACCCAGTACTTC
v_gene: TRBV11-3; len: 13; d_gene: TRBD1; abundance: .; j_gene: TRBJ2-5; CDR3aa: CASSTGVSETQYF; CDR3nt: TGTGCCAGCAGCACAGGGGTTTCGGAGACCCAGTACTTC
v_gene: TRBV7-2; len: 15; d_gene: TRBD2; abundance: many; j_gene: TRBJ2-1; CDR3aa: CASSPGLAGYNEQFF; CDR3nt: TGTGCCAGCAGCCCTGGACTAGCGGGGTACAATGAGCAGTTCTTC
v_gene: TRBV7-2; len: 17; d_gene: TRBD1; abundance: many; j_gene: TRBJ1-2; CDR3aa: CASSLGTGAIGDYGYTF; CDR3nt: TGTGCCAGCAGCTTGGGGACAGGGGCCATAGGGGACTATGGCTACACCTTC
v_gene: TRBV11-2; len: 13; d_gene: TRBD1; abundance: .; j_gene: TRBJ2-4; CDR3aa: CASSLGQGKIQYF; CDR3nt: TGTGCCAGCAGCTTAGGACAGGGAAAAATTCAGTACTTC
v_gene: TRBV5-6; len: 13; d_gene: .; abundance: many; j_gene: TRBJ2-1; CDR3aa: CASSYRGQDEQFF; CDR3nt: TGTGCCAGCAGCTACCGGGGCCAGGATGAGCAGTTCTTC
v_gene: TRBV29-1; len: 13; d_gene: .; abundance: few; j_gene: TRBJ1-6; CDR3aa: CSVGSGKSSPLHF; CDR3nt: TGCAGCGTGGGTTCAGGGAAATCCTCACCCCTCCACTTT